Below are 18 T cell receptor beta chains sequenced from a single sample in a study of T cell repertoires in cytomegalovirus infection. The antigens for these receptors are not known. Each CDR3 protein is one row after TCRdb ran MiXCR on the reads. Of around 770,000 distinct CDR3 sequences in the sample, almost 30% are singletons; the top ten hold about an eighth. The sample in question was cultured CD8+ T cells from PBMCs, obtained from culture after CMV antigen stimulation. The source is a human donor in good health (CMV status not recorded). Some clones in this sample may be carry-over from other donors' samples.

The chain couples TRBV10-3 to TRBJ2-3; D not resolved. The CDR3 is made up of 14 amino acids. CDR1 is ENHRY and CDR2 is SYGVKD in the germline V gene. Trimming cost V 0 bases and J 0 bases, with 4 bases left between them. For the CDR3, the DNA is TGTGCCATCAGTGAGTCGACCAGCACAGATACGCAGTATTTT. This codes for CAISESTSTDTQYF.

This rearrangement joins TRBV5-6 to TRBJ2-7; the D is unclear. V dropped 5 bases and J dropped 0 bases, with 12 bases sitting between them. The CDR3 loop spans 14 amino acids. CDR1 is SGHDT and CDR2 is YYEEEE in the germline V gene. The CDR3 sequence is CASRAALSSYEQYV. The CDR3 bases are TGTGCCAGCAGGGCCGCCTTGAGCTCCTACGAGCAGTACGTC.

This clonotype was detected ten times or more. J is TRBJ2-3 and V is TRBV7-8; 9 bases line up with TRBD1. Germline V lookup: CDR1 SGHVS, CDR2 FQNEAQ. This CDR3 contains 17 residues. The ends lost 1 base at V and 0 bases at J; junction bases unmatched: 5. The CDR3 spells CASSLDRGLLSTDTQYF. The CDR3 coding sequence is TGTGCCAGCAGCTTAGACAGGGGGCTTCTTAGCACAGATACGCAGTATTTT.

A few counts support this clonotype. This rearrangement joins TRBV15 to TRBJ2-1, with TRBD1 matching over 7 bases. The CDR3 contains 14 residues. Germline V gene sequence: CDR1 LNHNV, CDR2 YYDKDF (reference sequence). J lost 8 bases, V lost 6 bases, and 10 bases had no gene match. The CDR3 sequence is CATRPHGQVYEQFF. The CDR3 DNA reads TGTGCCACCAGACCACATGGACAGGTCTATGAGCAGTTCTTC.

This clonotype was counted many times. The V and J genes are TRBV11-2 and TRBJ1-2, with D hard to call. Germline V gene data show CDR1 as SGHAT and CDR2 as FQNNGV. This CDR3 is 13 amino acids long. V lost 0 bases and J lost 5, with 7 bases in between. CDR3 in DNA: TGTGCCAGCAGCTTAGACAGGTCTTATGGCTACACCTTC. Residues: CASSLDRSYGYTF.

This clonotype has only a few counts. The chain is built from TRBV7-9 and TRBJ1-6; TRBD1 agrees at 11 bases. The CDR3 totals 16 residues. After removal of 5 bases from V and 6 bases from J, the junction contained 6 bases not matched to a gene. The germline gives CDR1 SEHNR, CDR2 FQNEAQ (reference sequence). The CDR3 DNA sequence: TGTGCCAGCAGCGACGAGGACAGGGGGCTTAATTCACCCCTCCACTTT. This codes for CASSDEDRGLNSPLHF.

This clonotype appeared many times. This rearrangement joins TRBV6-1 to TRBJ2-7; D may be TRBD1 or TRBD2 (5 bases each). V was pared by 1 base and J by 4 bases, with 11 bases between. The CDR3 runs 14 residues. The germline gives CDR1 MNHNS, CDR2 SASEGT. CDR3 loop: CASSEGAGRYEQYV. The CDR3 coding sequence is TGTGCCAGCAGTGAAGGTGCAGGGAGATACGAGCAGTACGTC.

This clonotype has a handful of counts. The rearrangement links TRBV7-8 to TRBJ2-5; TRBD1 agrees at 8 bases. The trim removed 4 bases at V and 2 bases at J, leaving 3 bases unmatched. This CDR3 comprises 14 residues. The germline CDR1 and CDR2 sequences are SGHVS and FQNEAQ. The CDR3 bases are TGTGCCAGCAGCTGGGACAGGCGGCAAGAGACCCAGTACTTC. Its translation is CASSWDRRQETQYF.

The chain couples TRBV7-9 to TRBJ1-6; D gene uncertain. CDR3 length: 21 amino acids. The ends were cut back, 1 base at V and 8 bases at J, with 30 bases in the middle. Looked up from germline, CDR1 is SEHNR and CDR2 is FQNEAQ (reference sequence). As DNA, the CDR3 is TGTGCCAGCAGCTTAGTCCGGAGTGGTACGGGAACCGAGGACTACCATTCACCCCTCCACTTT. Amino acids: CASSLVRSGTGTEDYHSPLHF.

The V call is TRBV5-4, the J call TRBJ2-1, with 7 positions matching TRBD2. Germline-derived CDR1 and CDR2 are SGHNT and YYREEE (reference sequence). There are 15 residues in the CDR3. With V trimmed by 0 bases and J by 6 bases, 6 bases remained unmatched. CDR3 sequence (DNA): TGTGCCAGCAGCTTGGGAGGCTCGGGGGGCAATGAGCAGTTCTTC. Its protein product is CASSLGGSGGNEQFF.

In its sample, this clonotype was seen a few times. The gene calls are TRBV6-1 and TRBJ1-1; the match to TRBD1 covers 10 bases. Germline CDR1 is MNHNS and CDR2 is SASEGT. V lost 6 bases and J lost 6; bases outside the gene matches: 7. The CDR3 loop spans 14 amino acids. The CDR3 DNA reads TGTGCCAGCAGGACAGGGGGCGCGTACCCTGAAGCTTTCTTT. This codes for CASRTGGAYPEAFF.

This clonotype was recorded a few times. V usage is TRBV19 and J usage is TRBJ2-1; D might be TRBD2 (7 bases). The CDR3 runs to 15 residues. Trimming pared 3 bases from V and 4 bases from J, leaving 13 bases between. The germline CDR1 and CDR2 sequences are LNHDA and SQIVND (reference sequence). This chain's CDR3 is CASSMGGAGYNEQFF. The CDR3 coding sequence is TGTGCCAGTAGTATGGGGGGGGCAGGGTACAATGAGCAGTTCTTC.

The chain links TRBV6-6 to TRBJ1-6; no clear D. The CDR3 is 16 residues long. CDR1 MNHNY and CDR2 SVGAGI come from the germline V gene (reference sequence). V was trimmed by 5 bases and J by 0 bases, leaving 11 bases between them. CDR3 loop: CASSILESSYNSPLHF. CDR3 DNA: TGTGCCAGCAGTATACTTGAAAGCTCCTATAATTCACCCCTCCACTTT.

The CDR3 loop is CASSDLAPGNEQFF. CDR3 nucleotides: TGTGCCAGCAGTGATTTAGCCCCCGGCAATGAGCAGTTCTTC. The rearrangement uses TRBV6-1 and TRBJ2-1, with D unclear. The CDR3 runs to 14 residues. CDR1 is MNHNS, CDR2 SASEGT, per germline. With 3 bases removed from V and 6 bases from J, the gap between germline ends came to 12 bases.

This clonotype has just a few counts. The J gene is TRBJ2-2, the V gene TRBV7-6, with 9 bases lining up with TRBD1. Germline V gene data show CDR1 as SGHVS and CDR2 as FNYEAQ. After removal of 4 bases from V and 3 bases from J, the junction contained 6 bases not matched to a gene. The CDR3 consists of 16 residues. This CDR3 is CASSSLTGGYTGELFF. CDR3 nucleotide sequence: TGTGCCAGCAGCTCGTTGACAGGGGGGTACACCGGGGAGCTGTTTTTT.

In this sample, this clonotype turned up a few times. The gene calls are TRBV11-3 and TRBJ2-2; D is undetermined. The CDR3 spans 13 residues. Germline V gives CDR1 SGHNT, CDR2 YENEEA. Between the trimmed V and J ends, which lost 1 base and 6 bases, there was a span of 6 bases. The CDR3 region is CASSLGAAGELFF. CDR3 bases: TGTGCCAGCAGCTTAGGCGCGGCCGGGGAGCTGTTTTTT.

The chain has TRBV7-6 and TRBJ1-1, with D possibly matching TRBD1 (5 bases). Per the germline V gene, CDR1 is SGHVS and CDR2 is FNYEAQ. The V end lost 2 bases, the J end lost 6 bases, and 16 bases lay between the germline ends. CDR3 size: 15 residues. This CDR3 is CASSLRTGLVSEAFF. Here the CDR3 DNA reads TGTGCCAGCAGCTTACGGACGGGACTGGTCTCTGAAGCTTTCTTT.

This clonotype was recorded a few times. The CDR3 sequence: CASSQSTGTVYNEQFF. The CDR3 nucleotides are TGCGCCAGCAGCCAGTCCACCGGGACAGTGTACAATGAGCAGTTCTTC. The chain couples TRBV4-1 to TRBJ2-1, with 7 bases aligning to TRBD1. Germline V gene sequence: CDR1 MGHRA, CDR2 YSYEKL. Trimming took 3 bases from V and 4 from J; bases not matched to a gene: 9. The CDR3 has 16 residues.